This T cell receptor beta chain comes out of a study of blood T cell repertoires in COVID-19. TCRdb keeps only in-frame clones here, not all; method: immunoSEQ multiplex PCR. The sample lists 90,000 to 140,000 clones; roughly 79% were seen once. With 6 bases clipped from V and 7 bases from J, the junction kept 7 bases outside the gene matches. Germline lookup yields CDR1 MNHEY and CDR2 SVGAGI. There are 14 residues in the CDR3. The sequencing input was peripheral blood. The rearrangement uses TRBV6-5 and TRBJ1-2, with TRBD1 identical over 11 bases. The TCR originated in an elderly man with acute or convalescent COVID-19. The CDR3 sequence: CASRPGQGAGGYTF. CDR3 in DNA: TGTGCCAGCAGGCCCGGACAGGGGGCTGGTGGCTACACCTTC.